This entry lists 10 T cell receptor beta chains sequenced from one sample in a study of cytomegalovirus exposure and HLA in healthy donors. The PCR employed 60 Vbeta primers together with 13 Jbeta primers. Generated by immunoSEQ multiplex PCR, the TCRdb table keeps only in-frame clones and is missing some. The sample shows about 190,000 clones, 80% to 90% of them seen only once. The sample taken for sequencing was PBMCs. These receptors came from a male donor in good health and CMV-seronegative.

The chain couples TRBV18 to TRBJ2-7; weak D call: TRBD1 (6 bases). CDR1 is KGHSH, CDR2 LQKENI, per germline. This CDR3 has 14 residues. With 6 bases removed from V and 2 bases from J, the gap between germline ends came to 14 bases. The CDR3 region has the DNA TGTGCCAGCTCTGCGACAGGACCTACCTACGAGCAGTACTTC. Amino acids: CASSATGPTYEQYF. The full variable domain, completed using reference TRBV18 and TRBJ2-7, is NAGVMQNPRHLVRRRGQEARLRCSPMKGHSHVYWYRQLPEEGLKFMVYLQKENIIDESGMPKERFSAEFPKEGPSILRIQQVVRGDSAAYFCASSATGPTYEQYFGPGTRLTVT.

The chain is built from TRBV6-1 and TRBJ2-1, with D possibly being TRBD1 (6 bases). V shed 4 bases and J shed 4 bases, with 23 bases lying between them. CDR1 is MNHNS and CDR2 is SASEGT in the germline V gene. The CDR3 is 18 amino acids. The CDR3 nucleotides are TGTGCCAGCAGTGGAGGCCTCTCGGGCAGTCAGGGGTACAATGAGCAGTTCTTC. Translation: CASSGGLSGSQGYNEQFF.

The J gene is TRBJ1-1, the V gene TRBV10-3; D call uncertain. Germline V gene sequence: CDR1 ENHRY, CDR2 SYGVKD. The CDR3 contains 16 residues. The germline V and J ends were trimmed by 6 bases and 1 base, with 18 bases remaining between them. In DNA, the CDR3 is TGTGCCATCAGACTGGAGTCAGACGGCGAGAACACTGAAGCTTTCTTT. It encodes CAIRLESDGENTEAFF.

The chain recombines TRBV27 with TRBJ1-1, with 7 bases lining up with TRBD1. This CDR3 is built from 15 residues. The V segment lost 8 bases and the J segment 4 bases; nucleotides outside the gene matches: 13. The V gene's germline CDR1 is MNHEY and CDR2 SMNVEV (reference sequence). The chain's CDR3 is CASRGPIRGLTEAFF. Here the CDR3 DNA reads TGTGCCAGCCGCGGGCCAATAAGGGGGCTCACTGAAGCTTTCTTT.

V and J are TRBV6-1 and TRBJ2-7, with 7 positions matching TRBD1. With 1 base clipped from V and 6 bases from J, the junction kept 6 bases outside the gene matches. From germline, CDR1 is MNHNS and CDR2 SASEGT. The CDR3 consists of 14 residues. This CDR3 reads CASSEVRGQREQYF. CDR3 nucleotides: TGTGCCAGCAGTGAAGTGAGGGGGCAGCGCGAGCAGTACTTC.

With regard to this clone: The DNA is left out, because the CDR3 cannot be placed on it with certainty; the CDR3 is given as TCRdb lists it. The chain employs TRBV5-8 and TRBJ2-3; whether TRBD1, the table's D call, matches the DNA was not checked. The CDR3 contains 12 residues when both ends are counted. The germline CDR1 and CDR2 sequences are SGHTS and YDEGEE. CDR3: CASSLVGQGSYF.

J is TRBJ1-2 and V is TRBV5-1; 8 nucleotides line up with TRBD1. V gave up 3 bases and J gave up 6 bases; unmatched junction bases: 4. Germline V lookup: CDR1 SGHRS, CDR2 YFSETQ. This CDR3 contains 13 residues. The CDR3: CASSSDRVNGYTF. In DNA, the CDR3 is TGCGCCAGCAGCTCGGACAGGGTTAATGGCTACACCTTC.

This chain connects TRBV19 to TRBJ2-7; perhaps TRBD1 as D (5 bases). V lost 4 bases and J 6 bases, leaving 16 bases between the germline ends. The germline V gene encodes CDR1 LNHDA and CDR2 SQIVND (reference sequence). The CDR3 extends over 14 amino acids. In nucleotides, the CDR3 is TGTGCCAGTAGTACAGGGATTCTCCTCGGCGAGCAGTACTTC. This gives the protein CASSTGILLGEQYF.

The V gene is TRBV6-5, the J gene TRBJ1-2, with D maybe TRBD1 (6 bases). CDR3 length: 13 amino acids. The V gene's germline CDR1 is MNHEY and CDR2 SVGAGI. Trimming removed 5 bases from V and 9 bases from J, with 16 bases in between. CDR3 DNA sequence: TGTGCCAGCAGTCAAACAGGGACGGGGCGCTACACCTTC. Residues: CASSQTGTGRYTF.

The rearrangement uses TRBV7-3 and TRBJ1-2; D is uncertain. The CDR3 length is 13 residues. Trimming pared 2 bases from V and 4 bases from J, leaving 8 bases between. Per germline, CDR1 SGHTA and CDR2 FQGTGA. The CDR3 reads CASSLDKSYGYTF. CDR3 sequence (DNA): TGTGCCAGCAGCTTAGACAAGTCCTATGGCTACACCTTC.